These 5 T cell receptor beta chains were all obtained from the same sample, sequenced in a study of T-cell memory formation after mild COVID-19 (dated by TCRdb to the early 2020s). Libraries were built with 5' RACE. The sample was run on an Illumina NovaSeq 6000. TCRdb itself trimmed the public reads at Q25 with fastp, ran MiXCR and retained productive beta chains. Rows with a matching CDR3 protein are joined into one entry that keeps the most common DNA and genes. This sample has some 120,000 distinct CDR3 sequences in its table, and 16% of those were observed once. The ten largest clones capture around 14% of the sample. Input material: PBMCs or a T cell subset sorted from them (not recorded which). The receptors stem from an adult woman who had mild COVID-19 (a few samples of this study predate the infection). The sample titles of this study are shuffled in the database, so cell type and time point are left out; the donor was told from shared clones.

This clonotype was observed a few times. Here the CDR3 DNA reads TGTGCCAGCAGCCCTACTAGCGGTAGCACAGATACGCAGTATTTT. Its translation is CASSPTSGSTDTQYF. The chain combines TRBV7-2 with TRBJ2-3, with 8 bases identical to TRBD2. The CDR3 consists of 15 residues. Germline V CDR1 and CDR2: SGHTA, FQGNSA. The junction had 4 bases not matched to a gene; V was cut back by 5 bases and J by 0 bases.

This clonotype was counted only a few times. V and J are TRBV18 and TRBJ2-3; D is ambiguous. CDR1 KGHSH and CDR2 LQKENI come from the germline V gene. V lost 0 bases and J 4 bases, leaving 2 bases between the germline ends. CDR3 length equals 12 residues. CDR3 nucleotide sequence: TGTGCCAGCTCACCACCGGCAGATACGCAGTATTTT. Translated, it gives CASSPPADTQYF. Combining the CDR3 with reference TRBV18 and TRBJ2-3 gives the whole variable domain NAGVMQNPRHLVRRRGQEARLRCSPMKGHSHVYWYRQLPEEGLKFMVYLQKENIIDESGMPKERFSAEFPKEGPSILRIQQVVRGDSAAYFCASSPPADTQYFGPGTRLTVL.

This clonotype was counted at least ten times. The V and J genes are TRBV12-3 or TRBV12-4 and TRBJ2-3; 8 positions match TRBD2. The CDR3 extends over 15 amino acids. The trim removed 3 bases at V and 2 bases at J, leaving 4 bases unmatched. The DNA of the CDR3 is TGTGCCAGCAGTTTGTCACTAGCGGACACAGATACGCAGTATTTT. Its protein is CASSLSLADTDTQYF.

CDR3 protein: CASSLGLGLKETQYF. DNA of the CDR3: TGTGCCAGCAGCTTAGGACTCGGTCTAAAAGAGACCCAGTACTTC. This chain links TRBV7-9 with TRBJ2-5, with no clear D. Trimming left V 1 base short and J 3 bases short, with 12 bases between. Germline CDR1 is SEHNR and CDR2 is FQNEAQ (reference sequence). CDR3 length: 15 residues.

The gene calls are TRBV9 and TRBJ2-2, with D hard to call. The V end lost 0 bases, the J end lost 1 base, and 7 bases lay between the germline ends. The CDR3 spans 15 residues. Germline V gene sequence: CDR1 SGDLS, CDR2 YYNGEE. CDR3 DNA: TGTGCCAGCAGCGTAGGGCAGGTGAACACCGGGGAGCTGTTTTTT. This sequence encodes CASSVGQVNTGELFF. Variable domain in full (rest from reference TRBV9 and TRBJ2-2): DSGVTQTPKHLITATGQRVTLRCSPRSGDLSVYWYQQSLDQGLQFLIQYYNGEERAKGNILERFSAQQFPDLHSELNLSSLELGDSALYFCASSVGQVNTGELFFGEGSRLTVL.